There are a few counts of the clone carrying this T cell receptor (beta chain). Its antigen is undetermined. By 5'RACE with 10-nucleotide random UMIs, the cDNA was made. TCRdb reanalysed the 5' RACE reads using MiXCR and keeps one entry per CDR3 protein. The sample holds 65,000 to 95,000 distinct CDR3 sequences, roughly 4.8% seen once. This entry comes from a study of neurological immune-mediated disorders. V shed 1 base and J shed 5 bases, with 10 bases lying between them. The CDR3 loop spans 14 amino acids. Germline V lookup: CDR1 LGHDT, CDR2 YNNKEL (reference sequence). Whole-study findings and limits: HTLV-1-associated myelopathy had the most TCR clonal expansion, while multiple sclerosis had the least, a level that fell below healthy controls. The repertoires of 18 of 34 multiple sclerosis patients fell into one related-CDR3 cluster (a possible signature) under phylogenetic grouping.

The sequenced sample was PBMCs. The source is a woman aged 25 to 39 with multiple sclerosis. The chain joins TRBV3-1 to TRBJ2-3, with D hard to call. The CDR3 loop reads CASSQVGWQDTQYF. DNA of the CDR3: TGTGCCAGCAGCCAAGTCGGGTGGCAAGATACGCAGTATTTT.